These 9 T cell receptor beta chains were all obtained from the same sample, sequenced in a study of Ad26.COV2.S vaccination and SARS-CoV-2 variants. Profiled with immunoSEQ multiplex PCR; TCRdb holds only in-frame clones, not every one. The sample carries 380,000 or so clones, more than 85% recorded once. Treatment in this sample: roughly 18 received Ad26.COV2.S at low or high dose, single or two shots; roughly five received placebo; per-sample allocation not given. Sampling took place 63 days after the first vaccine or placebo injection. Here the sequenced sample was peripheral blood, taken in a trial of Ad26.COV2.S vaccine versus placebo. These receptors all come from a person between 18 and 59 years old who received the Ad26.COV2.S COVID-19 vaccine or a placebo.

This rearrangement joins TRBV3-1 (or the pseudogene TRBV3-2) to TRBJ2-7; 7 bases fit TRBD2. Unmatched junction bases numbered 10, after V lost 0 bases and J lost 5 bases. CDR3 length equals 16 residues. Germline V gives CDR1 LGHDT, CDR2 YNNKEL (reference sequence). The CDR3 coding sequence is TGTGCCAGCAGCCAAGATTTCGGCGGGAGAAAAAACGAGCAGTACTTC. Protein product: CASSQDFGGRKNEQYF.

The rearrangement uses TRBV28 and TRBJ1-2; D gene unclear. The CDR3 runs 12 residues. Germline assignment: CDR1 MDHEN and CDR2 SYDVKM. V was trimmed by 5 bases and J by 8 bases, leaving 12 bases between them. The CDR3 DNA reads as TGTGCCAGCAGTCCAGGTTTGCAAGGCTACACCTTC. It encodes CASSPGLQGYTF.

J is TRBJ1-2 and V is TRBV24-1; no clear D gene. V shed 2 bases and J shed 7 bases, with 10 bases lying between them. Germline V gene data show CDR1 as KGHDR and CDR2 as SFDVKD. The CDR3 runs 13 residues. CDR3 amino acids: CATSDSLGVGYTF. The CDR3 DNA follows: TGTGCCACCAGTGATTCGTTGGGAGTTGGCTACACCTTC.

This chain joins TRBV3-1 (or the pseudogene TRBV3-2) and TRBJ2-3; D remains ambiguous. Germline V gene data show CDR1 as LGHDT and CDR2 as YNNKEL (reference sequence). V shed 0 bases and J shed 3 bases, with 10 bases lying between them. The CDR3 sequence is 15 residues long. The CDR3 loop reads CASSQDLMGTDTQYF. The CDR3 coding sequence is TGTGCCAGCAGCCAAGATCTTATGGGGACAGATACGCAGTATTTT.

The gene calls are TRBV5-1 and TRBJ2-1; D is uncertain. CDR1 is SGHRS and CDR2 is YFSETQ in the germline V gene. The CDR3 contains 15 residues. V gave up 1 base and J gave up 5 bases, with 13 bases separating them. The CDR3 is CASSLIATPNNEQFF. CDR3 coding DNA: TGCGCCAGCAGCTTGATAGCAACCCCGAACAATGAGCAGTTCTTC.

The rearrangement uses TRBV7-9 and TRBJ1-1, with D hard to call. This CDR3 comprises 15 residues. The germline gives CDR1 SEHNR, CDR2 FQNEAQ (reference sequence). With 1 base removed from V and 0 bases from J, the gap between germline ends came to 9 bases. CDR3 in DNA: TGTGCCAGCAGCTTAGGCGTAGGGCTGAACACTGAAGCTTTCTTT. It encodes CASSLGVGLNTEAFF.

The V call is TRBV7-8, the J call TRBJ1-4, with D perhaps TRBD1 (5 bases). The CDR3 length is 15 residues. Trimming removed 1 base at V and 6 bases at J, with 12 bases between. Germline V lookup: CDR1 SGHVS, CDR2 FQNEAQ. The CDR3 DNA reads TGTGCCAGCAGCTTAGAATTATGGGACTATGAAAAACTGTTTTTT. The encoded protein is CASSLELWDYEKLFF.

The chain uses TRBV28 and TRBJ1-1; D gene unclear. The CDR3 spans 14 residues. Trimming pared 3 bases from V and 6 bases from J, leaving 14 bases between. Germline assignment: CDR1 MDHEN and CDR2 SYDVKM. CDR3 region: CASSFSGIQPEAFF. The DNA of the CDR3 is TGTGCCAGCAGTTTTTCGGGTATTCAGCCTGAAGCTTTCTTT.

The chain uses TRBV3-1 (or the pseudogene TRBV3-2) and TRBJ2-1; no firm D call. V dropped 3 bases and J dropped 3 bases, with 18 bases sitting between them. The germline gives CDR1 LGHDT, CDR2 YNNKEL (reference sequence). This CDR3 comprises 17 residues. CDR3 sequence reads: CASSHTVGFELYNEQFF. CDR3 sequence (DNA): TGTGCCAGCAGCCATACTGTAGGTTTTGAACTCTACAATGAGCAGTTCTTC.